The TCR beta chain described here comes from a study of T cells in Graves' hyperthyroidism and ophthalmopathy (dated by TCRdb to between 2018 and 2020). Turning to the overall study: Peripheral blood was collected at initial diagnosis, before any treatment. The 100 discovery patients were divided at random into training and test sets in a 7:3 ratio. Prospective prediction of ophthalmopathy was tested in an independent validation cohort of approximately 19 hyperthyroidism patients and 17 patients who later progressed to ophthalmopathy. Once sampling was done, hyperthyroidism patients were given methimazole at a starting dose of 30 mg daily, whereas ophthalmopathy patients were given high-dose intravenous methylprednisolone. According to the paper, TCR Vbeta CDR3 sequencing was carried out on 120 to 150 peripheral blood samples, which came from under 50 ophthalmopathy, about 75 hyperthyroidism and roughly 17 progressor patients. To identify distinguishing TCR V-J signatures, a discovery cohort of 100 patients was used, comprising approximately 40 with Graves' ophthalmopathy and about 59 with stable Graves' hyperthyroidism. The study also compared thyroid tissue and blood T-cell repertoires from five or six Graves' hyperthyroidism patients.

Inclusive of the bounding cysteine and phenylalanine, the CDR3 is 17 residues long. This entry keeps only the CDR3 DNA: 51 bases, framed from base 1. V ends up 5 bases short and J 0 bases short, with an unmatched junction base count of 10. For CDR1 and CDR2, the germline V gene lists SGHTA and FQGNSA. Stable Graves' hyperthyroidism was defined as the absence of progression to ophthalmopathy over 18 months of follow-up. Hyperthyroidism patients were newly diagnosed, had a disease duration of under 2 months, and were aged 18 to 65 years. Patients with uncontrolled infections, other autoimmune diseases, pregnancy or lactation were excluded. Diagnoses were established on the basis of clinical symptoms, serum thyroxine and TRAb, thyroid ultrasound, and orbital computed tomography. PBMCs were isolated from 7.5 to 10 ml of fresh peripheral blood by Ficoll-Paque density gradient centrifugation. Total RNA was extracted with Trizol reagent, and quality was checked on an Agilent 2100 Bioanalyzer.

The study at large found these results: In validation, progression to ophthalmopathy was predicted by the model with 70.59% sensitivity and 72% to 85% specificity, a median of 6.5 months before onset. Most expanded thyroid clonotypes (frequency above 0.001) were also detected in blood, a finding suggesting that blood repertoires may reflect thyroid immune responses. In cross-validation, a model built on a 13 V-J signature told ophthalmopathy apart from stable hyperthyroidism with less than 90% sensitivity and approximately 81% specificity, and in testing the same model reached 80%/75%. No statistical method was used to set the sample size in advance, and investigators knew the group allocation.

This clonotype was seen only a few times. It has no known antigen specificity. Base qualities are missing; no much larger clone stands one base away. The TCR beta CDR3 regions were amplified from the RNA transcripts. A first-round RT-PCR of the TCR CDR3 used the HTBI primer set with the Qiagen OneStep RT-PCR kit. The libraries were constructed in a second round of multiplex PCR and then size-selected and purified. The libraries were sequenced on an Illumina HiSeq2000 using paired-end 100 bp reads. The study's processing was this. SOAPnuke was used to process the raw data, with reads discarded if the reads contained adapters or uncalled bases, had a mean Phred below 15, or lacked an exact constant-primer or identifier match. COPE v1.2.5 was used to merge high-quality paired reads, and clonotypes were defined as unique nucleotide sequences. Clonotypes were aligned to IMGT TRBV, TRBD and TRBJ reference segments using MiTCR v1.1. Analysis was restricted to V-J combinations with a frequency above 0.0001, which covered about 99% of repertoires. The TCS score was defined as F50 (clonal expansion) divided by E x V (chaos), with BLOSUM62-based TCRdist calculated between CDR3 peptides within each V-J. Welch's t-statistics and random forest reduced around 550 V-J features to 13, which were used in a naive Bayes classifier (R e1071). In TCRdb, the public reads were trimmed at Q25 with fastp and aligned with MiXCR, with productive beta chains retained. A single entry per CDR3 protein holds the most common genes and DNA from its merged rows. The authors' filters were not applied to this entry. This sample lists hundreds of thousands of distinct CDR3 sequences; about 15% were detected once. 20% to 25% of the sample rests with the top ten.

This TCR came from a woman aged 30 to 39 with Graves' hyperthyroidism. The sequence is built from TRBV7-2 and TRBJ2-7, with TRBD2 identical over 10 junction bases. Sequenced material: blood. Here the CDR3 is given as CASSPNFLAGDSYEQYF. The nucleotide sequence is TGTGCCAGCAGCCCGAACTTTCTAGCGGGAGACTCCTACGAGCAGTACTTC.